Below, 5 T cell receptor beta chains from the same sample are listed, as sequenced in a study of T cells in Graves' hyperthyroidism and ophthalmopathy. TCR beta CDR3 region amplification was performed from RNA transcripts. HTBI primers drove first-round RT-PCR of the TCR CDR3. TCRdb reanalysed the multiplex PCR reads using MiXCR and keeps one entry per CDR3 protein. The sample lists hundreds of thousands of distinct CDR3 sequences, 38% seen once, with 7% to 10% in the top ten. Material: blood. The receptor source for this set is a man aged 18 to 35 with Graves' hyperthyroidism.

Here the CDR3 reads CSVDETQNYGYTF. CDR3 DNA sequence: TGCAGCGTAGACGAGACCCAAAACTATGGCTACACCTTC. The rearrangement links TRBV29-1 to TRBJ1-2; no reliable D call. V lost 6 bases and J lost 2, with 13 bases in between. The CDR3 runs 13 residues. Per germline, CDR1 SQVTM and CDR2 ANQGSEA. The full variable domain, in which reference TRBV29-1 and TRBJ1-2 provide the parts outside the CDR3, is SAVISQKPSRDICQRGTSLTIQCQVDSQVTMMFWYRQQPGQSLTLIATANQGSEATYESGFVIDKFPISRPNLTFSTLTVSNMSPEDSSIYLCSVDETQNYGYTFGSGTRLTVV.

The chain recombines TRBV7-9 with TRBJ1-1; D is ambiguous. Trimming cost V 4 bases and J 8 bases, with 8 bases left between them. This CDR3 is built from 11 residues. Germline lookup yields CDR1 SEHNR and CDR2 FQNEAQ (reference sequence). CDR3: CASSSRSEAFF. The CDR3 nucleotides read TGTGCCAGCAGCTCCCGGTCGGAAGCTTTCTTT.

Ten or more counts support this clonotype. CDR3 protein: CATSDSAVGNTEAFF. Written as DNA, the CDR3 is TGTGCCACCAGTGATTCGGCCGTGGGTAACACTGAAGCTTTCTTT. This chain connects TRBV24-1 to TRBJ1-1, with D uncertain. Deletions cut 2 bases from V and 2 bases from J, with 11 bases between. The CDR3 length is 15 residues. Germline CDR1 reads KGHDR; CDR2 reads SFDVKD.

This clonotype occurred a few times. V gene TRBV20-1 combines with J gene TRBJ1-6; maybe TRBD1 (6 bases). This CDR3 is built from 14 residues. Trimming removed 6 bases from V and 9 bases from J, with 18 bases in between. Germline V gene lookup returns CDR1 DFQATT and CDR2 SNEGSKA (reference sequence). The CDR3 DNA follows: TGCAGTGCCATACCGGGGGGGGCTGTTTCACCCCTCCACTTT. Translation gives CSAIPGGAVSPLHF.

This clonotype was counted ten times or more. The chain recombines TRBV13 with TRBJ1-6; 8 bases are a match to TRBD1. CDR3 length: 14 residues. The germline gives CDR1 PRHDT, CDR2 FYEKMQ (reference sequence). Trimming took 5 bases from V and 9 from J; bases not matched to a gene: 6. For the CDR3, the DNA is TGTGCCAGCAGCCAAGGACAGGGCGGTTCACCCCTCCACTTT. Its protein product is CASSQGQGGSPLHF.